This T cell receptor beta chain was found in a study of blood T cell repertoires in COVID-19 (dated by TCRdb to 2020 to 2021). Looking at the study overall: The collaborator samples originated in the United States, Italy and Spain and spanned the acute and convalescent phases of COVID-19. Where available, HLA class I and class II types were taken from metadata supplied by the sample provider and were not determined by assay-based typing. The samples were drawn from the first 160 participants of the ongoing ImmuneRACE study and from more than 1,000 subjects provided by 6 global collaborators. The repertoires were released in a freely available public database intended as a resource for research on the immune response to SARS-CoV-2. Deeply sampled blood TCRbeta repertoires from subjects exposed to, actively infected with, or recovered from COVID-19 were included in the dataset. Sample metadata almost always included a de-identified subject ID, COVID-19 status, age in years and sex. The prospective study material was composed of cDNA or gDNA derived from T cells, B-cell-depleted T cells, or PBMCs.

CDR1 and CDR2, per the germline V gene, are SGHDN and FVKESK. From its cysteine to its phenylalanine, the CDR3 spans 13 amino acids. Just CDR3 DNA is preserved here, 39 bases in frame from base 1. Trimming removed 1 base from V and 3 bases from J, leaving 6 bases between the germline ends. Only one count was recorded for this clone. Its antigen has not been determined. Within one base of it there is no much larger clone, and no base qualities were kept. TCRbeta CDR3 regions were amplified from genomic DNA by means of the immunoSEQ Assay, a bias-controlled multiplex PCR. The original pipeline was this. The number of nucleated cells in each sample was estimated by amplification of reference gene primers within the assay. To quantify the absolute abundance of each unique TCRbeta CDR3 rearrangement, sequence reads were collapsed and filtered. Productive Simpson clonality was computed per sample as the square root of Simpson's diversity index over productive rearrangements. Drawn from immuneACCESS, this table holds only the in-frame rearrangements with V and J called that TCRdb kept. Clones are partly lost; checked studies trace under half to an unresolved V gene and leave the rest unexplained. That table supplies the V and J calls and clone size; D and trimming were determined from the DNA. This sample lists about 380,000 clones; 85% were detected once. The ten largest clones add up to 3% to 4% of the sample.

Collaborating institutions collected whole blood in K2EDTA tubes following their own protocols. For TCRbeta analysis, collaborator samples were shipped as frozen whole blood, as isolated PBMCs, or as DNA extracted from either sample type. Beyond this particular receptor, the publication reports: The quantity of clinical and demographic metadata differed by source and by participant and was supplied without curation.

The sequence was obtained from a woman younger than 30 with acute or convalescent COVID-19. The receptor chain draws on TRBV14 and TRBJ1-2; the D gene identity is not certain. Sample: peripheral blood. The CDR3 reads CASSQGQDYGYTF. The nucleotide sequence is given as TGTGCCAGCAGCCAAGGACAAGACTATGGCTACACCTTC.